This T cell receptor (beta chain) was identified in a study of graft-versus-host responses after intestinal transplantation (dated by TCRdb to the early 2020s). Notes on the research overall: Multivisceral, liver-intestinal, or isolated intestinal transplants were received by the recipients. Anti-thymocyte globulin induction was given to all recipients, followed by maintenance tacrolimus and steroids for roughly 3 years. Graft-versus-host and host-versus-graft alloreactive T cell clones were tracked in the graft, circulation and bone marrow after intestinal transplantation using bulk TCR-beta CDR3 sequencing. To identify alloreactive clones, pre-transplant mixed lymphocyte reaction products were sequenced and compared with unstimulated pre-transplant donor and recipient T cells. The cohort enrolled 24 intestinal transplant recipients, one of whom was a retransplant, and a few patients without pretransplant specimens were excluded. Donor T cell macrochimerism was defined as a peak of at least 4% donor T cells among recipient peripheral blood mononuclear cells. Rather than going through the commercial service, samples from a few later patients were sequenced in-house on an Illumina MiSeq and processed with MiXCR. The study at large found these results: Conclusions were limited by the relatively low number and heterogeneity of intestinal transplant patients. GvH clones were detected in recipient bone marrow, and some appeared earlier in ileal mucosa or blood, consistent with an intestinal mucosal origin. In patients with donor T cell macrochimerism, the allografts had high GvH to HvG T cell clonal ratios. Early after transplant, peak levels of circulating GvH clones were found to be associated with declines in HvG clones.

The library was prepared using the immunoSEQ multiplex PCR assay. For most patients, genomic DNA was isolated using the Qiagen DNeasy Blood and Tissue Kit and was shipped frozen to Adaptive Biotechnologies for TCR sequencing. For most patients, high-throughput TCR-beta CDR3 sequencing of genomic DNA was performed by Adaptive Biotechnologies. The paper's data handling went like this. TCR sequencing data for 15 to 20 patients were retrieved from Adaptive's ImmunoSEQ software; a few other patients were processed with MiXCR and VDJtools. To correct CD4 versus CD8 sorting errors, any sequence found in both subsets at a frequency ratio below 5:1 was removed. Because the origin of CDR3 nucleotide sequences shared between donor and recipient could not be assigned, those sequences were removed. To be classed as alloreactive, a clone needed at least 2-fold expansion over unstimulated cells and a minimum CFSE-low frequency of 0.002% (template counts) or 0.001% (read counts). Clones were considered mappable if detected in sequenced pre-transplant spleen, lymph node, or MLR CFSE-low populations of the donor or recipient. The cumulative frequency of alloreactive clones was calculated as a percentage of all sequences, weighted by copy number. The table comes from immuneACCESS by way of TCRdb, which keeps in-frame sequences with V and J called. Part of the clones is missing from these tables; in studies checked, under half for an unresolved V gene and the rest for unknown reasons. The DNA gave D and trimming, while V, J and clone size come from that table. This sample gives roughly 20,000 clones in total; over 35% of them show up just once. About 0.95% of the sample is taken by the ten largest.

The time point tag for this specimen amounts to: cells obtained before transplantation from donor or recipient. In mixed lymphocyte reactions, roughly 200,000 CFSE-labeled pre-transplant responders were plated with roughly 200,000 irradiated violet-dye-labeled stimulators and cultured for 5 to 6 days. After the mixed lymphocyte reaction, proliferating CD3+CD4+CFSE-low and CD3+CD8+CFSE-low responder cells were FACS-sorted on a BD Influx sorter. This clone was observed a few times. No quality values exist for individual bases; no much larger clone is one base distant. The receptor was isolated from a human patient who received an intestinal transplant. Sample: alloreactive CD4+ T cells from a mixed lymphocyte reaction culture, taken before intestinal transplant. This specimen's cell subset or site label, per the study, means: CFSE-low proliferating T cells sorted from roughly six-day pre-transplant mixed lymphocyte reaction (GvH or HvG direction).

In nucleotides, the sequence is TGTGCCAGCAGCTTAACAAGGGGGCTGAACACTGAAGCTTTCTTT. Translated, it gives CASSLTRGLNTEAFF. The chain joins TRBV7-9 to TRBJ1-1; 7 central nucleotides agree with TRBD1. The germline V gene (reference sequence) supplies CDR1 SEHNR and CDR2 FQNEAQ. Counted from cysteine to phenylalanine, this CDR3 has 15 amino acids. Just the 45-base CDR3 DNA is kept, in frame starting at base 1. Unmatched junction bases come to 3, with V trimmed by 2 bases and J by 0 bases.